The 27 T cell receptor beta chains below come from one sample, sequenced in a study of CD8+ T cells in alopecia areata (dated 2018 in TCRdb). The protocol used for the library was the immunoSEQ multiplex PCR assay. RNA was extracted from all samples and reverse transcribed into cDNA, which served as template for TCR sequencing. The source is immuneACCESS, and TCRdb retained only in-frame sequences with V and J called. Part of the clones is not carried over; for the studies checked, unresolved V genes explain less than half of this, and the remainder is unexplained. The sample records approximately 300,000 clones, more than 45% of which are singletons. Over 1.5% of the sample belongs to the ten largest clones. The time point label here, explained by the study, means: 24 weeks on oral tofacitinib. The sample's treatment or condition, from its label and the paper: oral pan-JAK inhibitor, 5-10 mg twice daily.

Sample: CD4+ T cells sorted from blood, taken at week 24, from a patient treated with tofacitinib. The receptors here all came from a human donor with alopecia areata.

In its sample, this clone was seen a few times. The chain has TRBV7-2 and TRBJ2-1; D is uncertain. Per germline, CDR1 SGHTA and CDR2 FQGNSA. The V end was cut by 4 bases, the J end by 10 bases, with 11 bases between. This CDR3 comprises 12 residues. CDR3 sequence (DNA): TGTGCCAGCAGCTCCTATTCCCCCGAGCAGTTCTTC. Translating gives CASSSYSPEQFF.

This clone was recorded a few times. This chain connects TRBV4-1 to TRBJ2-1; D gene unclear. CDR1 and CDR2 from the germline V gene are MGHRA and YSYEKL. The CDR3 is made up of 14 amino acids. Trimming removed 5 bases at V and 0 bases at J, with 8 bases between. Written as DNA, the CDR3 is TGCGCCAGCAGCTCAGCCACCTCCTACAATGAGCAGTTCTTC. Residues: CASSSATSYNEQFF.

The chain recombines TRBV15 with TRBJ1-2; D ambiguous. V was clipped by 2 bases and J by 4 bases, with 8 bases between them. CDR1 is LNHNV, CDR2 YYDKDF, per germline (reference sequence). This CDR3 has 13 residues. This chain's CDR3 is CATSRQTTYGYTF. DNA of the CDR3: TGTGCCACCAGCAGACAGACCACCTATGGCTACACCTTC. Variable domain in full (rest from reference TRBV15 and TRBJ1-2): DAMVIQNPRYQVTQFGKPVTLSCSQTLNHNVMYWYQQKSSQAPKLLFHYYDKDFNNEADTPDNFQSRRPNTSFCFLDIRSPGLGDTAMYLCATSRQTTYGYTFGSGTRLTVV.

V usage is TRBV2 and J usage is TRBJ1-5; perhaps TRBD1 as D (6 bases). The CDR3 covers 13 residues. The V end was cut by 1 base, the J end by 5 bases, with 6 bases between. The germline gives CDR1 SNHLY, CDR2 FYNNEI. The CDR3 region is CASSEEGDQPQHF. The CDR3 DNA reads as TGTGCCAGCAGTGAAGAGGGGGATCAGCCCCAGCATTTT.

This chain uses TRBV7-2 with TRBJ2-4, with a tentative D call TRBD1 (6 bases). Per germline, CDR1 SGHTA and CDR2 FQGNSA. Trimming removed 5 bases at V and 4 bases at J, with 9 bases between. The CDR3 totals 13 residues. In DNA, the CDR3 is TGTGCCAGCAGCGCTGGACAGAAAAACATTCAGTACTTC. Residues: CASSAGQKNIQYF. The entire variable domain, with the rest obtained from reference TRBV7-2 and TRBJ2-4, is as follows: GAGVSQSPSNKVTEKGKDVELRCDPISGHTALYWYRQSLGQGLEFLIYFQGNSAPDKSGLPSDRFSAERTGGSVSTLTIQRTQQEDSAVYLCASSAGQKNIQYFGAGTRLSVL.

Remarks on this clone: Within the sample, other DNA sequences also encode this same CDR3. V and J are TRBV30 and TRBJ2-7, with D possibly being TRBD2 (5 bases). CDR3 length equals 13 residues. Germline V CDR1 and CDR2: GTSNPN, SVGIG (reference sequence). V gave up 1 base and J gave up 0 bases, with 7 bases separating them. CDR3 sequence: CAWSGGSSYEQYF. Here the CDR3 DNA reads TGTGCCTGGAGTGGAGGGTCCTCCTACGAGCAGTACTTC.

This clone was counted between two and nine times. The chain carries TRBV27 and TRBJ2-5, with D perhaps matching TRBD2 (6 bases). V dropped 2 bases and J dropped 7 bases, with 17 bases sitting between them. The CDR3 totals 15 residues. From germline, CDR1 is MNHEY and CDR2 SMNVEV (reference sequence). Here the CDR3 reads CASSLMSGGHLTQYF. The CDR3, as DNA: TGTGCCAGCAGTTTAATGTCCGGGGGTCATTTGACCCAGTACTTC.

This clone has a single count. The rearrangement uses TRBV30 and TRBJ2-7; D gene ambiguous. The germline CDR1 and CDR2 sequences are GTSNPN and SVGIG (reference sequence). The V end lost 3 bases, the J end lost 6 bases, and 15 bases lay between the germline ends. This CDR3 contains 13 residues. CDR3 coding DNA: TGTGCCTGGAGCCCCGCGGTAGCCGGCGAGCAGTACTTC. Protein product: CAWSPAVAGEQYF.

The gene calls are TRBV7-9 and TRBJ1-6; no reliable D call. V was trimmed by 10 bases and J by 4 bases, leaving 14 bases between them. From germline, CDR1 is SEHNR and CDR2 FQNEAQ (reference sequence). The CDR3 is made up of 14 amino acids. This chain's CDR3 is CAKKARPYNSPLHF. CDR3 coding DNA: TGTGCCAAGAAGGCCAGGCCATATAATTCACCCCTCCACTTT.

As to this clone: The sample holds other DNA sequences that translate to the same CDR3. V gene TRBV5-1 combines with J gene TRBJ2-6; D is possibly TRBD1 (6 bases). V dropped 0 bases and J dropped 2 bases, with 6 bases sitting between them. This CDR3 contains 15 residues. CDR1 SGHRS and CDR2 YFSETQ come from the germline V gene. CDR3 region: CASSLEGAGANVLTF. CDR3 in DNA: TGCGCCAGCAGCTTGGAGGGGGCTGGGGCCAACGTCCTGACTTTC.

This clone was counted between two and nine times. CDR3 in amino acids: CASSSGGRSNQPQHF. CDR3 sequence (DNA): TGTGCCAGCAGCTCAGGGGGCCGAAGCAATCAGCCCCAGCATTTT. This chain connects TRBV5-4 to TRBJ1-5; TRBD1 matches 8 bases. The CDR3 covers 15 residues. V lost 3 bases, J lost 1 base, and 3 bases stayed unmatched. Germline V gene sequence: CDR1 SGHNT, CDR2 YYREEE (reference sequence).

This clone was detected a few times. This sequence joins TRBV6-5 and TRBJ2-2, with 8 bases identical to TRBD1. V shed 5 bases, J shed 8 bases, and the junction held 7 bases outside the gene matches. The CDR3 loop spans 14 amino acids. Germline V CDR1 and CDR2: MNHEY, SVGAGI. Here the CDR3 reads CASSPDRGAGELFF. As DNA, the CDR3 is TGTGCCAGCAGTCCTGACAGGGGTGCGGGGGAGCTGTTTTTT.

CDR3 in amino acids: CAWSLGSLKRGYTF. The CDR3 coding sequence is TGTGCCTGGAGTTTAGGATCCCTAAAGCGGGGCTACACCTTC. This chain uses TRBV30 with TRBJ1-2, with D hard to call. V was pared by 2 bases and J by 8 bases, with 18 bases between. This CDR3 region has 14 residues. CDR1 is GTSNPN and CDR2 is SVGIG in the germline V gene (reference sequence).

The genes are TRBV12-5 and TRBJ1-5; possibly TRBD1 for D (5 bases). The CDR3 is 14 amino acids. Trimming took off 6 bases at V and 1 base at J, with 10 bases between the two ends. Germline-derived CDR1 and CDR2 are LGHNT and FRNRAP. The CDR3 reads CASGHRDSNQPQHF. The CDR3 DNA sequence: TGTGCTAGTGGGCACCGGGACAGCAATCAGCCCCAGCATTTT.

This clone was observed a few times. The rearrangement uses TRBV29-1 and TRBJ1-6, with D possibly TRBD1 on 5 matching bases. This CDR3 contains 15 residues. Trimming removed 2 bases from V and 7 bases from J, with 15 bases in between. Germline V CDR1 and CDR2: SQVTM, ANQGSEA. The CDR3 coding sequence is TGCAGCGTTGAAATCGGGGGACGGAGGAATTCACCCCTCCACTTT. Residues: CSVEIGGRRNSPLHF.

Written as DNA, the CDR3 is TGTGCCAGCAGCTTGCGCCCAGCGGGCTCCGAGGCAGATACGCAGTATTTT. This codes for CASSLRPAGSEADTQYF. This chain joins TRBV7-9 and TRBJ2-3; a possible D gene is TRBD2 (6 bases). This CDR3 comprises 17 residues. Trimming shortened V by 3 bases and J by 4 bases, and 20 bases separated the two germline ends. The germline V gene has CDR1 SEHNR and CDR2 FQNEAQ (reference sequence). The variable domain in full, completed from reference TRBV7-9 and TRBJ2-3, reads DTGVSQNPRHKITKRGQNVTFRCDPISEHNRLYWYRQTLGQGPEFLTYFQNEAQLEKSRLLSDRFSAERPKGSFSTLEIQRTEQGDSAMYLCASSLRPAGSEADTQYFGPGTRLTVL.

The chain recombines TRBV2 with TRBJ1-5; possible D gene TRBD1, 6 bases. The V end was cut by 3 bases, the J end by 7 bases, with 16 bases between. This CDR3 has 15 amino acids. Germline CDR1 reads SNHLY; CDR2 reads FYNNEI. The CDR3: CASSDLQGRFQPQHF. The CDR3 DNA sequence: TGTGCCAGCAGTGATTTGCAGGGGAGGTTCCAGCCCCAGCATTTT.

The V gene is TRBV4-1, the J gene TRBJ2-7; D uncertain. The CDR3 is made up of 12 amino acids. The ends were cut back, 3 bases at V and 7 bases at J, with 10 bases in the middle. Germline V gives CDR1 MGHRA, CDR2 YSYEKL. CDR3 region: CASSQVHGEQYF. The CDR3 DNA follows: TGCGCCAGCAGCCAGGTGCATGGAGAGCAGTACTTC.

The chain employs TRBV7-3 and TRBJ1-1, with a possible D match to TRBD1 (6 bases). The CDR3 is 14 amino acids. V was trimmed by 5 bases and J by 4 bases, leaving 14 bases between them. In germline, CDR1 is SGHTA, CDR2 FQGTGA. This CDR3 reads CASSRTGYRTEAFF. CDR3 bases: TGTGCCAGCAGCCGAACAGGGTACCGCACTGAAGCTTTCTTT.

On this clone itself: This sample includes further DNA sequences coding for the same CDR3. This rearrangement joins TRBV20-1 to TRBJ1-4; D gene uncertain. Germline CDR1 reads DFQATT; CDR2 reads SNEGSKA (reference sequence). V was shortened by 1 base and J by 8 bases, with 5 bases between the two germline ends. This CDR3 comprises 11 residues. The CDR3 region is CSARAGEKLFF. In nucleotides, the CDR3 is TGCAGTGCTAGAGCCGGGGAAAAACTGTTTTTT.

V is TRBV6-6 and J is TRBJ1-2, with D unresolved. V lost 3 bases, J lost 7 bases, and 12 bases lay in between. The CDR3 has 13 amino acids. Germline assignment: CDR1 MNHNY and CDR2 SVGAGI (reference sequence). CDR3 protein: CASSYSPGSGYTF. The CDR3 DNA sequence: TGTGCCAGCAGTTATTCCCCGGGGTCTGGCTACACCTTC.

The V gene is TRBV5-1, the J gene TRBJ2-5; 9 nucleotides agree with TRBD1. Unmatched junction bases numbered 3, after V lost 2 bases and J lost 4 bases. Germline V gives CDR1 SGHRS, CDR2 YFSETQ. This CDR3 has 14 amino acids. CDR3 loop: CASSFEGQGETQYF. The CDR3 nucleotides read TGCGCCAGCAGCTTCGAGGGACAGGGAGAGACCCAGTACTTC.

V is TRBV6-4 and J is TRBJ2-7; D possibly uses TRBD1 or TRBD2 (6 bases each). The germline V gene encodes CDR1 MRHNA and CDR2 SNTAGT. Between the trimmed V and J ends, which lost 0 bases and 7 bases, there was a span of 22 bases. CDR3 size: 17 residues. The chain's CDR3 is CASSDSLGGRSTREQYF. The CDR3 DNA follows: TGTGCCAGCAGTGACTCATTGGGGGGCCGAAGTACGAGGGAGCAGTACTTC.

Remarks on this clone: Other DNA variants within this sample encode the same CDR3. The chain links TRBV7-2 to TRBJ2-3, with D uncertain. The germline CDR1 and CDR2 sequences are SGHTA and FQGNSA. The CDR3 consists of 13 residues. The V end lost 3 bases, the J end lost 1 base, and 5 bases lay between the germline ends. The CDR3 bases are TGTGCCAGCAGCTTGCAAGGCACAGATACGCAGTATTTT. It is translated as CASSLQGTDTQYF.

The rearrangement uses TRBV29-1 and TRBJ2-5; 7 bases match TRBD2. Germline loops: CDR1 SQVTM, CDR2 ANQGSEA. The CDR3 sequence is 13 residues long. The V segment lost 3 bases and the J segment 1 base; nucleotides outside the gene matches: 2. The CDR3 sequence: CSVDGGSQETQYF. The CDR3 DNA reads as TGCAGCGTTGACGGGGGGTCCCAAGAGACCCAGTACTTC.

The genes are TRBV14 and TRBJ1-1, with 9 bases that match TRBD1. Germline-derived CDR1 and CDR2 are SGHDN and FVKESK. With 5 bases clipped from V and 5 bases from J, the junction kept 3 bases outside the gene matches. The length of the CDR3 is 13 residues. The CDR3 loop is CASSRGQGTEAFF. The CDR3 coding sequence is TGTGCCAGCAGCAGGGGACAGGGTACTGAAGCTTTCTTT.

This sequence joins TRBV5-1 and TRBJ2-1; 9 bases are shared with TRBD1. Trimming removed 3 bases from V and 6 bases from J; junction bases left unmatched: 7. This CDR3 is 15 amino acids long. Looked up from germline, CDR1 is SGHRS and CDR2 is YFSETQ. CDR3 nucleotide sequence: TGCGCCAGCAGCTCACAGGGGGCGCAGGGCAATGAGCAGTTCTTC. Translating it yields CASSSQGAQGNEQFF.